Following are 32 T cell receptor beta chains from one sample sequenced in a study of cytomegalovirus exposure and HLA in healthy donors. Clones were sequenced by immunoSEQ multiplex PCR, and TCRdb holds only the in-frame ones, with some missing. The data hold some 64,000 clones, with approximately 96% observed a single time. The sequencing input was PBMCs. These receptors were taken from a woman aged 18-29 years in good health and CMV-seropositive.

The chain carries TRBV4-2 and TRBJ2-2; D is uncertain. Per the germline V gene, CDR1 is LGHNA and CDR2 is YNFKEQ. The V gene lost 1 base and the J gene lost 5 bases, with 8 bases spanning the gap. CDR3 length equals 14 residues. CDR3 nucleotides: TGTGCCAGCAGCCAAGGGTTGGAGACCGGGGAGCTGTTTTTT. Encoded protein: CASSQGLETGELFF.

CDR3 DNA sequence: TGTGCCAGCAGCTTAGGGCAGGGAAGTTTGGTATCTGGAAACACCATATATTTT. It specifies CASSLGQGSLVSGNTIYF. The chain employs TRBV13 and TRBJ1-3; D perhaps matches TRBD1 (5 bases). The CDR3 length is 18 residues. Germline values: CDR1 PRHDT, CDR2 FYEKMQ (reference sequence). V shed 0 bases and J shed 1 base, with 16 bases lying between them.

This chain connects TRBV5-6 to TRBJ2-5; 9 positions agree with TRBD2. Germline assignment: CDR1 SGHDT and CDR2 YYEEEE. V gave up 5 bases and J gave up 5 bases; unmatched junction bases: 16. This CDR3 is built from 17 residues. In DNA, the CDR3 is TGTGCCAGCAGGGATCTCCGACCGGGACTAGCTTTGGAGACCCAGTACTTC. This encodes CASRDLRPGLALETQYF.

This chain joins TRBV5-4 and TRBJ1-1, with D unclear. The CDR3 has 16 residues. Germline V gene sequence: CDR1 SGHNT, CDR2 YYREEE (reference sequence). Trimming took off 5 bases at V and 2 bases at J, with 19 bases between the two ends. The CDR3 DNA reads TGTGCCAGCAGTCCTGGACTGGGGTACAGAAACACTGAAGCTTTCTTT. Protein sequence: CASSPGLGYRNTEAFF. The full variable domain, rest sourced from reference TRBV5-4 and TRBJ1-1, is ETGVTQSPTHLIKTRGQQVTLRCSSQSGHNTVSWYQQALGQGPQFIFQYYREEENGRGNFPPRFSGLQFPNYSSELNVNALELDDSALYLCASSPGLGYRNTEAFFGQGTRLTVV.

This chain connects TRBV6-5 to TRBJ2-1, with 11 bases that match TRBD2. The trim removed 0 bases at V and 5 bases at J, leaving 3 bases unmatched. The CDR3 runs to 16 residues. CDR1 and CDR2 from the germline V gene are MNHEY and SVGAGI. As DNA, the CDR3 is TGTGCCAGCAGTTACTCGTCGACTAGCGGGAACAATGAGCAGTTCTTC. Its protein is CASSYSSTSGNNEQFF.

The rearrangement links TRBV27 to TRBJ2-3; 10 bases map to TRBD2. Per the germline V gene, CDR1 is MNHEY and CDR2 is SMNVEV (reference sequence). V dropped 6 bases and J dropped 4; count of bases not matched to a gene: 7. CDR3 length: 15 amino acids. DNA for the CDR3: TGTGCCAGCAGGCGAAGTGGACTAGCGGCAGATACGCAGTATTTT. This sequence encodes CASRRSGLAADTQYF.

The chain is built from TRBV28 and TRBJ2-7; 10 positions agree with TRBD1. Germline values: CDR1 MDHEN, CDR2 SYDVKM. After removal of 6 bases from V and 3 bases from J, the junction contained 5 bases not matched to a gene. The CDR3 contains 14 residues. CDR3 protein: CASRSGQGVYEQYF. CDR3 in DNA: TGTGCCAGCAGGTCCGGACAGGGGGTCTACGAGCAGTACTTC.

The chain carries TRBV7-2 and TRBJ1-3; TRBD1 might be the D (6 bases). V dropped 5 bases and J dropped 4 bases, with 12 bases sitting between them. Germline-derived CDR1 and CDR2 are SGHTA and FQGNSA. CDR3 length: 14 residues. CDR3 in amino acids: CASSLARGGNTIYF. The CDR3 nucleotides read TGTGCCAGCAGCCTGGCCAGGGGAGGAAACACCATATATTTT.

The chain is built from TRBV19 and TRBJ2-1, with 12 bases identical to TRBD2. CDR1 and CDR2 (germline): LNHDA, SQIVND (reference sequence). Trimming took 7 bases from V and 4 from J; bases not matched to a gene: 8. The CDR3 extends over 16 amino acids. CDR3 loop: CASNPTSGSVYNEQFF. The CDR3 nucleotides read TGTGCCAGTAATCCGACTAGCGGGAGTGTATACAATGAGCAGTTCTTC.

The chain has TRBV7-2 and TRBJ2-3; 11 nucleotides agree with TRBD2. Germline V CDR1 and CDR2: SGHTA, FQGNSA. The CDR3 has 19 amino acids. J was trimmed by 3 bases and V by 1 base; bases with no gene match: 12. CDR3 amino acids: CASSLGPQTSGRTTDTQYF. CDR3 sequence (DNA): TGTGCCAGCAGCTTAGGTCCCCAAACTAGCGGGAGAACGACAGATACGCAGTATTTT. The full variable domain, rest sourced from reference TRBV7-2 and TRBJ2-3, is GAGVSQSPSNKVTEKGKDVELRCDPISGHTALYWYRQSLGQGLEFLIYFQGNSAPDKSGLPSDRFSAERTGGSVSTLTIQRTQQEDSAVYLCASSLGPQTSGRTTDTQYFGPGTRLTVL.

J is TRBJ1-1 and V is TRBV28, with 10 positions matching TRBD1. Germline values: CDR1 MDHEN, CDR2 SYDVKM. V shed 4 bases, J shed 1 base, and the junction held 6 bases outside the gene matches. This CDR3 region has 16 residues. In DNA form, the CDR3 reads TGTGCCAGCAGTTCTGGACAGGGGGGGTGGAACACTGAAGCTTTCTTT. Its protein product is CASSSGQGGWNTEAFF.

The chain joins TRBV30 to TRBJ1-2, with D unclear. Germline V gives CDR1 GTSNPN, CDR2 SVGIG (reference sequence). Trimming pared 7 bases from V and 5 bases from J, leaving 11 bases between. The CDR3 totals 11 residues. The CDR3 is CASGIGYGYTF. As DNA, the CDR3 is TGTGCCTCGGGGATTGGGTATGGCTACACCTTC.

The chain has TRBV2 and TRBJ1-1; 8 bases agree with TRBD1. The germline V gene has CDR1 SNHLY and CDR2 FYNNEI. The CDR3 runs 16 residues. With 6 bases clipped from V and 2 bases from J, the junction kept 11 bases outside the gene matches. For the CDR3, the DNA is TGTGCCAGCAGCCGGTTGCCCCAGGGGGCCAACACTGAAGCTTTCTTT. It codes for CASSRLPQGANTEAFF.

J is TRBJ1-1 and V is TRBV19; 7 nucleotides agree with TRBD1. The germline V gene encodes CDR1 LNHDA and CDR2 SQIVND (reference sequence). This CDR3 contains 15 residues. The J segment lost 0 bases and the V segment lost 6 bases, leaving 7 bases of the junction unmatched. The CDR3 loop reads CASSRPGGMNTEAFF. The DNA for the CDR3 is TGTGCCAGTAGCAGACCAGGGGGGATGAACACTGAAGCTTTCTTT. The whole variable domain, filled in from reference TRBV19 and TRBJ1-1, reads DGGITQSPKYLFRKEGQNVTLSCEQNLNHDAMYWYRQDPGQGLRLIYYSQIVNDFQKGDIAEGYSVSREKKESFPLTVTSAQKNPTAFYLCASSRPGGMNTEAFFGQGTRLTVV.

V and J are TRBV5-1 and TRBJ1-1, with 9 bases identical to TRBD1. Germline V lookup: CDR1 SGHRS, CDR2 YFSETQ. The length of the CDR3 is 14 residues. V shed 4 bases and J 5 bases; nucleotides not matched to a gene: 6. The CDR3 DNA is TGCGCCAGCAGCAAAGGGACAGGGCTGACTGAAGCTTTCTTT. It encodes CASSKGTGLTEAFF.

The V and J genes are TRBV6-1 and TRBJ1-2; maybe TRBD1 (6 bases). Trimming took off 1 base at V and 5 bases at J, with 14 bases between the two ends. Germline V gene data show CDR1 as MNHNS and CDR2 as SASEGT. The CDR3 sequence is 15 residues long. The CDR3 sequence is CASSEGAGDSYGYTF. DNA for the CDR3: TGTGCCAGCAGTGAAGGGGCAGGGGATTCGTATGGCTACACCTTC.

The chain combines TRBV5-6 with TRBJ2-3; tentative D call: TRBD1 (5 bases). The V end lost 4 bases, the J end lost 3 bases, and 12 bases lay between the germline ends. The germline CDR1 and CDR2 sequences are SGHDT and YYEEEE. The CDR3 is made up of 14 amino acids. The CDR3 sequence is CASSRGRRTDTQYF. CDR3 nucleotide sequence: TGTGCCAGCAGCAGGGGCAGGCGAACAGATACGCAGTATTTT. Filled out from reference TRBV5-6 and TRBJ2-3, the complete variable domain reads DAGVTQSPTHLIKTRGQQVTLRCSPKSGHDTVSWYQQALGQGPQFIFQYYEEEERQRGNFPDRFSGHQFPNYSSELNVNALLLGDSALYLCASSRGRRTDTQYFGPGTRLTVL.

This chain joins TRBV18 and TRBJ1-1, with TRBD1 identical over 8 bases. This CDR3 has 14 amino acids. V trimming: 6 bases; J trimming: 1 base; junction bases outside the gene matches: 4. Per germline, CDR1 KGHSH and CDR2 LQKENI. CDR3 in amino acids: CASSLGTGNTEAFF. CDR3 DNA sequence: TGTGCCAGCTCGCTTGGGACAGGGAACACTGAAGCTTTCTTT.

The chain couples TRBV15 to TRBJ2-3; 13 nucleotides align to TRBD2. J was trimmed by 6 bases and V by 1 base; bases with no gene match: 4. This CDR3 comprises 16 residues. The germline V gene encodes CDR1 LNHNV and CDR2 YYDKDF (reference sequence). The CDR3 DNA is TGTGCCACCAGCAGAGTCAGACTAGCGGGAGGCGATACGCAGTATTTT. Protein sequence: CATSRVRLAGGDTQYF.

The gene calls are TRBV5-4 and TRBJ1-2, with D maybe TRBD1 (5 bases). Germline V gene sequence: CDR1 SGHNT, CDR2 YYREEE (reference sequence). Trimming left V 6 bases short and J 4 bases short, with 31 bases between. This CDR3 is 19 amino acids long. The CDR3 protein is CASNPPHPVRVPFGYGYTF. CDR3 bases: TGTGCCAGCAACCCCCCTCACCCTGTCAGGGTGCCCTTCGGCTATGGCTACACCTTC.

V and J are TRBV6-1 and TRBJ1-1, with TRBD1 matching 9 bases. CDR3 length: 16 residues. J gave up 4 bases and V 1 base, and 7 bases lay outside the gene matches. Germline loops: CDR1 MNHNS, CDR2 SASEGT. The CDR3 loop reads CASSEVIGQGLTEAFF. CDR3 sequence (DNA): TGTGCCAGCAGTGAAGTGATCGGACAGGGGCTCACTGAAGCTTTCTTT.

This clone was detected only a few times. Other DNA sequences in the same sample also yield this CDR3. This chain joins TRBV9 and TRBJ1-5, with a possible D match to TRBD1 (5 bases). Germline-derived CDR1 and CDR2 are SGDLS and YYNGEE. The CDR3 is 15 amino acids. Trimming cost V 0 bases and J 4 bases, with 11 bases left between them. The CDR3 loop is CASSVDGGSNQPQHF. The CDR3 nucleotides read TGTGCCAGCAGCGTAGACGGGGGGTCGAATCAGCCCCAGCATTTT.

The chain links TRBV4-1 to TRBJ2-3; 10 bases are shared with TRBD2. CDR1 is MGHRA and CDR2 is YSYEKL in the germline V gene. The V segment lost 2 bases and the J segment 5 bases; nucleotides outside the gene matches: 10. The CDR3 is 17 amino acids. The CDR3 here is CASSQSRGAGGEDTQYF. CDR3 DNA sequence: TGCGCCAGCAGCCAATCCCGGGGAGCGGGGGGGGAAGATACGCAGTATTTT.

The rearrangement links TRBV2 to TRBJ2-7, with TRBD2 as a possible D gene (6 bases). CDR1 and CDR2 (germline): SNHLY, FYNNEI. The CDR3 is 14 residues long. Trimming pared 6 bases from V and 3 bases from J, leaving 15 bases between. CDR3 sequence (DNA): TGTGCCAGCAGCCCCGTGGGGACTCACTACGAGCAGTACTTC. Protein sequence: CASSPVGTHYEQYF.

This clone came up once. The CDR3 protein is CASTLRLDSYGYTF. As DNA, the CDR3 is TGTGCCAGCACCCTACGTTTGGACAGCTATGGCTACACCTTC. V gene TRBV5-4 combines with J gene TRBJ1-2, with D possibly being TRBD1 (6 bases). CDR1 and CDR2 from the germline V gene are SGHNT and YYREEE (reference sequence). V was cut by 6 bases and J by 4 bases, with 16 bases left in between. The CDR3 is made up of 14 amino acids. The complete variable domain, with remaining parts taken from reference TRBV5-4 and TRBJ1-2, reads ETGVTQSPTHLIKTRGQQVTLRCSSQSGHNTVSWYQQALGQGPQFIFQYYREEENGRGNFPPRFSGLQFPNYSSELNVNALELDDSALYLCASTLRLDSYGYTFGSGTRLTVV.

The CDR3 nucleotides read TGTGCCAAAAGGCCAGCGGTTTTCCAAGAGACCCAGTACTTC. Encoded protein: CAKRPAVFQETQYF. The gene calls are TRBV25-1 and TRBJ2-5; tentative D call: TRBD2 (5 bases). Trimming left V 10 bases short and J 1 base short, with 16 bases between. The CDR3 runs to 14 residues. CDR1 is MGHDK, CDR2 SYGVNS, per germline.

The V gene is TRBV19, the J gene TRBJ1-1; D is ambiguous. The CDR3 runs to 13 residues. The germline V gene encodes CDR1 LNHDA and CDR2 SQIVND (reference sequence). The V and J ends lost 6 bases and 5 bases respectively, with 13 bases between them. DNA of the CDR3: TGTGCCAGTAGGGCAAATCAGGATACTGAAGCTTTCTTT. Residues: CASRANQDTEAFF.

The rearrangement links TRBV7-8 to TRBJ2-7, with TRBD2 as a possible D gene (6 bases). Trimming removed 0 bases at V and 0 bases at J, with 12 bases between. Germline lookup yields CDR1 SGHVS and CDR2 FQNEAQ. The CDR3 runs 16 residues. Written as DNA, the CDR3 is TGTGCCAGCAGCTTAGCGTCTAGGCGGGGCTCCTACGAGCAGTACTTC. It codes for CASSLASRRGSYEQYF.

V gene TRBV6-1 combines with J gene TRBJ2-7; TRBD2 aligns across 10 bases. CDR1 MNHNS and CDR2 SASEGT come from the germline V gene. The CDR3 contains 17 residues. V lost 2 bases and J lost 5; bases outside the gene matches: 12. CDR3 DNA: TGTGCCAGCAGTGAACAAACCCTGGGACTAGCGTCTAACGAGCAGTACTTC. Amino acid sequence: CASSEQTLGLASNEQYF.

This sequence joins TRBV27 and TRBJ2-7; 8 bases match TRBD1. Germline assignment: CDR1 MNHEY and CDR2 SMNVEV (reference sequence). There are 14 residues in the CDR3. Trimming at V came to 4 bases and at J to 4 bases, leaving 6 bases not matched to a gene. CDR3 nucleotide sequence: TGTGCCAGCAGTTCCAGGGGGCGCTTGTACGAGCAGTACTTC. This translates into CASSSRGRLYEQYF.

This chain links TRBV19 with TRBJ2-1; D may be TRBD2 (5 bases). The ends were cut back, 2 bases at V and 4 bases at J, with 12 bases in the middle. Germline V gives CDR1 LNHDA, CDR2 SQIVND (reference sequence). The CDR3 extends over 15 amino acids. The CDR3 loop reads CASSINGLVYNEQFF. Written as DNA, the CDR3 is TGTGCCAGTAGTATAAACGGACTGGTATACAATGAGCAGTTCTTC.

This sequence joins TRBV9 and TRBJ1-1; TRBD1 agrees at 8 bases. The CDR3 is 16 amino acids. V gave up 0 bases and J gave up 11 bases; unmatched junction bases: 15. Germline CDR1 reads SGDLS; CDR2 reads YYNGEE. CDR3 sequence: CASSVGDRGAMGPAFF. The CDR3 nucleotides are TGTGCCAGCAGCGTAGGCGACAGGGGCGCTATGGGTCCGGCTTTCTTT.